The present TCR beta chain was sequenced within a study of T cell responses to AZD1222 COVID-19 vaccine. Study at large: It was second doses at about 4 or about 12 weeks that were pooled. Study-wide findings and caveats: Spike-specific TCR breadth and depth went up after people got two AZD1222 doses.

The repertoire was sequenced with immunoSEQ multiplex PCR; TCRdb's copy has only in-frame clones and lacks some. The table has approximately 100,000 clones, roughly 89% seen once. Remarks on this clone: Its target is unknown. Other nucleotide sequences from this sample produce the same CDR3.

V gave up 4 bases and J gave up 4 bases, with 5 bases separating them. Germline loops: CDR1 MDHEN, CDR2 SYDVKM. The CDR3 has 11 residues. This sequence joins TRBV28 and TRBJ2-7; D call uncertain. The receptor was derived from an adult in good health. The sample in question was peripheral blood, obtained on day 0 of AZD1222 vaccination. CDR3 sequence reads: CASSSRYEQYF. The CDR3 DNA sequence: TGTGCCAGCAGTTCGAGATACGAGCAGTACTTC.